These 9 T cell receptor beta chains were all obtained from the same sample, sequenced in a study of T cells in Graves' hyperthyroidism and ophthalmopathy. The CDR3 regions of TCR beta were amplified from RNA transcripts. Researchers ran a first-round RT-PCR on the TCR CDR3 using the HTBI primer set. In TCRdb, the multiplex PCR reads were re-called with MiXCR into one record per CDR3 protein. The sample carries 300,000 to 350,000 distinct CDR3 sequences, approximately 13% recorded once. Sequences were obtained from blood. The receptors shown here come from a woman aged 25 to 39 with Graves' hyperthyroidism.

This clonotype was found a few times. DNA of the CDR3: TGTGCCAGCAGCTTAGATAGGGACAAGAGCTATGGCTACACCTTC. This gives the protein CASSLDRDKSYGYTF. The chain combines TRBV11-2 with TRBJ1-2, with D possibly TRBD1 on 6 matching bases. Trimming removed 0 bases at V and 4 bases at J, with 12 bases between. Germline lookup yields CDR1 SGHAT and CDR2 FQNNGV. This CDR3 comprises 15 residues.

This clonotype appeared a few times. The chain uses TRBV29-1 and TRBJ2-5; tentative D call: TRBD2 (5 bases). Germline V gene lookup returns CDR1 SQVTM and CDR2 ANQGSEA. Deletions cut 5 bases from V and 0 bases from J, with 19 bases between. This CDR3 region has 16 residues. The CDR3 DNA sequence: TGCAGCGTTTTCTTCATGGCTAGCCTGTACCAAGAGACCCAGTACTTC. Translation: CSVFFMASLYQETQYF.

This clonotype was counted between two and nine times. V usage is TRBV2 and J usage is TRBJ2-6, with D perhaps TRBD1 or TRBD2 (5 bases each). Germline V CDR1 and CDR2: SNHLY, FYNNEI. Trimming left V 5 bases short and J 0 bases short, with 11 bases between. This CDR3 has 16 amino acids. The CDR3 region is CASSFRDLSGANVLTF. In nucleotides, the CDR3 is TGTGCCAGCAGTTTCAGGGACCTCTCTGGGGCCAACGTCCTGACTTTC.

This clonotype was detected a few times. One end of the junction fails to match germline, which may point to a read error. The V gene is TRBV10-3, the J gene TRBJ2-7; D is unclear. Per the germline V gene, CDR1 is ENHRY and CDR2 is SYGVKD. The CDR3 has 12 amino acids. CDR3 DNA: TGTGCCGTCAGTGAGTCCCCGTATGAGCAGTACTTC. It specifies CAVSESPYEQYF.

This clonotype was observed many times. The J gene is TRBJ2-1, the V gene TRBV28; TRBD2 might be the D (6 bases). Between the trimmed V and J ends, which lost 2 bases and 1 base, there was a span of 15 bases. The CDR3 is 17 amino acids. Per germline, CDR1 MDHEN and CDR2 SYDVKM. The DNA for the CDR3 is TGTGCCAGCAGTTTAAACACGGGACTTGCTTCCTACAATGAGCAGTTCTTC. This sequence encodes CASSLNTGLASYNEQFF.

This clonotype was recorded at least ten times. The chain is built from TRBV28 and TRBJ1-1, with D maybe TRBD1 (6 bases). The CDR3 covers 14 residues. With 7 bases removed from V and 1 base from J, the gap between germline ends came to 13 bases. The germline V gene has CDR1 MDHEN and CDR2 SYDVKM. The CDR3 region is CASTTDRRNTEAFF. CDR3 DNA sequence: TGTGCCAGCACCACAGACAGGCGGAACACTGAAGCTTTCTTT. Looking up the rest from reference TRBV28 and TRBJ1-1 gives the full variable domain: DVKVTQSSRYLVKRTGEKVFLECVQDMDHENMFWYRQDPGLGLRLIYFSYDVKMKEKGDIPEGYSVSREKKERFSLILESASTNQTSMYLCASTTDRRNTEAFFGQGTRLTVV.

There are a few counts of this clonotype. CDR3 loop: CASSARTSGRSHEQFF. The CDR3 DNA sequence: TGTGCCAGCAGTGCAAGGACTAGCGGGAGGTCGCATGAGCAGTTCTTC. The gene calls are TRBV28 and TRBJ2-1; 14 bases agree with TRBD2. V lost 5 bases to trimming and J lost 8 bases; unmatched junction nucleotides: 8. Germline CDR1 reads MDHEN; CDR2 reads SYDVKM. The CDR3 contains 16 residues.

This clonotype has just one count. This chain's CDR3 is CSASSDSSDTQYF. The CDR3 DNA reads TGCAGTGCTAGTTCGGACTCTTCAGATACGCAGTATTTT. The chain carries TRBV20-1 and TRBJ2-3; the D gene is possibly TRBD2 (5 bases). This CDR3 is built from 13 residues. V lost 3 bases, J lost 4 bases, and 11 bases lay in between. Germline V gene lookup returns CDR1 DFQATT and CDR2 SNEGSKA (reference sequence).

V is TRBV28 and J is TRBJ2-6, with a weak D call TRBD2 (5 bases). Trimming shortened V by 3 bases and J by 0 bases, and 12 bases separated the two germline ends. Germline-derived CDR1 and CDR2 are MDHEN and SYDVKM. There are 17 residues in the CDR3. CDR3 region: CASSFWTSSSGANVLTF. The CDR3 DNA follows: TGTGCCAGCAGTTTCTGGACTTCCTCCTCTGGGGCCAACGTCCTGACTTTC.